A single TCR beta chain is shown here with its context. Its specificity is not known. This sample was included in a study of cytomegalovirus exposure and HLA in healthy donors. Looking at the study overall: The roughly 120 validation repertoires matched the approximately 670 first-cohort repertoires in platform, a later analysis reported. Study conclusions and caveats: Most TCR sequences were rare, but some public TCRs occurred in many donors. Among TCR beta chains, those listed as cytomegalovirus-associated numbered some 170.

Libraries were prepared by immunoSEQ multiplex PCR; TCRdb keeps only in-frame clonotypes and omits some of them. The sample gives over 200,000 clones, 80% to 90% of which show up once; approximately 2.9% is in the top ten. The sample consisted of PBMCs. The TCR originated in a woman aged 18 to 35 in good health and CMV-seronegative.

The CDR3 spells CASSLGHNEKLFF. For the CDR3, the DNA is TGTGCCAGCAGTTTGGGACATAATGAAAAACTGTTTTTT. The chain combines TRBV28 with TRBJ1-4; TRBD1 is a possible D gene (6 bases). Trimming cost V 3 bases and J 4 bases, with 6 bases left between them. The CDR3 is 13 amino acids. Germline assignment: CDR1 MDHEN and CDR2 SYDVKM.